The subject of this entry is one TCR beta chain. No antigen is known for it. The sample belongs to a study of T cells in localized non-small cell lung cancer. Study-wide findings and caveats: Median around 54 top-100 tumor clones were shared with paired adjacent lung. Uninvolved adjacent lung showed the highest T cell clonality, exceeding tumor.

The length of the CDR3 is 13 residues. Between the trimmed V and J ends, which lost 2 bases and 1 base, there was a span of 5 bases. CDR1 is MNHNY and CDR2 is SVGAGI in the germline V gene (reference sequence). Only in-frame clones appear in the TCRdb table, and some are missing; sequencing was by immunoSEQ multiplex PCR. The profile shows under 55,000 clones, 80% of them singletons. This chain uses TRBV6-6 with TRBJ2-5; D not certain. The material sequenced was PBMCs, taken before any cancer treatment. This clonotype was sampled from a woman aged 40-69 years with stage II lung adenocarcinoma. Here the CDR3 DNA reads TGTGCCAGCAGTTACGGTCTCCAAGAGACCCAGTACTTC. It encodes CASSYGLQETQYF.